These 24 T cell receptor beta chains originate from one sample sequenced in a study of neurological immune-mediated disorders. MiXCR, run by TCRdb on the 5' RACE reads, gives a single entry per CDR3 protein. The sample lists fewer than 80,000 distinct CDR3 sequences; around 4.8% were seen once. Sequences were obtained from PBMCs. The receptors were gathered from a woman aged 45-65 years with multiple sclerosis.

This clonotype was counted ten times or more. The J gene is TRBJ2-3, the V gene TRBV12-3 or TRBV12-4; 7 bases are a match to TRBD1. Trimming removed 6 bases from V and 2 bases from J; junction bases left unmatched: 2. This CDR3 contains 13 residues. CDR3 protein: CASRTGYTDTQYF. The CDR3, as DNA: TGTGCCAGCAGGACAGGGTACACAGATACGCAGTATTTT.

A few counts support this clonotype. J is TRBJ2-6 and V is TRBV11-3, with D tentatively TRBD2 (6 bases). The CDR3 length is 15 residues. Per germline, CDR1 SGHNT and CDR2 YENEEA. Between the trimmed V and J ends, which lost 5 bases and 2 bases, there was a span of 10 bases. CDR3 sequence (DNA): TGTGCCAGCAGCCGGGCGGGGACTGGGGCCAACGTCCTGACTTTC. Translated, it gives CASSRAGTGANVLTF.

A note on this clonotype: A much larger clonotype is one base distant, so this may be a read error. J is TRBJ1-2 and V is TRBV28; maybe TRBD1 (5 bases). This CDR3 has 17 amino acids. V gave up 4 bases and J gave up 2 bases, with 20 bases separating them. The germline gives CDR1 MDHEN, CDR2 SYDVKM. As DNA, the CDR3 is TGTGCCAGCAGTTCTACTTGGGGGGTCATTAAAAACTATGGCTACACCTTC. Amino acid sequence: CASSSTWGVIKNYGYTF.

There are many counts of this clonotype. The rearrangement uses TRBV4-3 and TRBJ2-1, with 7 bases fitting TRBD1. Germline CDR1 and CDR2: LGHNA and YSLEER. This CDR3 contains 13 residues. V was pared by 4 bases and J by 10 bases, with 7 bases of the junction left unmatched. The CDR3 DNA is TGCGCCAGCAGCCGTAACAGGGGTGGAGAGCAGTTCTTC. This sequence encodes CASSRNRGGEQFF.

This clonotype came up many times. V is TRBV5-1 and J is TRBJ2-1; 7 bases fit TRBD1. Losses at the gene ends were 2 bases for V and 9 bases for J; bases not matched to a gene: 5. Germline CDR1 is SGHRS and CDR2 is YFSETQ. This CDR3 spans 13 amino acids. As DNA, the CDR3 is TGCGCCAGCAGCTTAGGGGGCCTCGCTGAGCAGTTCTTC. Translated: CASSLGGLAEQFF.

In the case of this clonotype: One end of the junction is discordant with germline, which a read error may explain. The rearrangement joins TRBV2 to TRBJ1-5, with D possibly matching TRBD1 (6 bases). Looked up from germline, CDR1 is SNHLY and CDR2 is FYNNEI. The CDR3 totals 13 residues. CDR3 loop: CASSGQRNQPQNF. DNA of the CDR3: TGTGCCAGCAGCGGACAGCGCAATCAGCCCCAGAATTTT.

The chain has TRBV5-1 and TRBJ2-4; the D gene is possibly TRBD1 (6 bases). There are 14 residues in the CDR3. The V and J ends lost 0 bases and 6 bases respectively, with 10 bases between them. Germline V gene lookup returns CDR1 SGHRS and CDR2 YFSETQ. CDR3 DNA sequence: TGCGCCAGCAGCTTGGCTACAGGGCTAAACATTCAGTACTTC. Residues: CASSLATGLNIQYF.

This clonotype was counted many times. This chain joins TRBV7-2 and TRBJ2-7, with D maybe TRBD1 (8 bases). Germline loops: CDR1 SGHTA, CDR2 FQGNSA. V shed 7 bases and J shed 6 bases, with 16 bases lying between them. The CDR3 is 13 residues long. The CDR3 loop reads CASTRQGRGEQYF. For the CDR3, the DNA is TGTGCCAGCACCCGACAGGGGAGGGGCGAGCAGTACTTC.

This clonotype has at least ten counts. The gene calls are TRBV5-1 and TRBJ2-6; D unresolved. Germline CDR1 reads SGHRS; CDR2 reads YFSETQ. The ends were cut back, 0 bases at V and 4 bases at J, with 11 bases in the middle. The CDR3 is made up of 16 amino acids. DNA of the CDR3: TGCGCCAGCAGCTTGGGTGGGTACTCCGGGGCCAACGTCCTGACTTTC. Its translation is CASSLGGYSGANVLTF.

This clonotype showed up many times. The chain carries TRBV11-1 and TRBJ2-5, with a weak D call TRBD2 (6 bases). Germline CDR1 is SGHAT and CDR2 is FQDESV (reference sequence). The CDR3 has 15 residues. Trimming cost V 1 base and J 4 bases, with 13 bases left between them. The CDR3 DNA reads TGTGCCAGCAGCTTAGTAGCGGATCCTATAGAGACCCAGTACTTC. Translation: CASSLVADPIETQYF.

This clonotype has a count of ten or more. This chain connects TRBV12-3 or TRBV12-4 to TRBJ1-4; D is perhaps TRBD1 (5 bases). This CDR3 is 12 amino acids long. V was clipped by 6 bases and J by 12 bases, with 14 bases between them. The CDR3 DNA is TGTGCCAGCAGGTTTGGGACGGGGGAACTGTTTTTT. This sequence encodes CASRFGTGELFF.

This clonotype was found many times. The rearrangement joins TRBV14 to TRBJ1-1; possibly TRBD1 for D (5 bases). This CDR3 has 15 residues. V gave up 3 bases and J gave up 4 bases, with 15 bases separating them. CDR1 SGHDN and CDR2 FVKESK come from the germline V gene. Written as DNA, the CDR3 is TGTGCCAGCAGCCATGAGGGCTCAAGGGGCACTGAAGCTTTCTTT. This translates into CASSHEGSRGTEAFF.

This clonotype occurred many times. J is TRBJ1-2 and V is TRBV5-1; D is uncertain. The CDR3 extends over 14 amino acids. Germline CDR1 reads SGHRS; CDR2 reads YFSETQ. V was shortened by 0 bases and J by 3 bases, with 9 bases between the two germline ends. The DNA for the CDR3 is TGCGCCAGCAGCTTGGAATGGAGCGACTATGGCTACACCTTC. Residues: CASSLEWSDYGYTF.

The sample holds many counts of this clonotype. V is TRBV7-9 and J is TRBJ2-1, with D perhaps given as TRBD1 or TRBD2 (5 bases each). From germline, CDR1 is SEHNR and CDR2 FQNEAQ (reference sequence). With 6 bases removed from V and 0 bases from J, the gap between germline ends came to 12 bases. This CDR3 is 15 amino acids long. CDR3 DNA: TGTGCCAGCAGACGGAGAGGGGACTCCTACAATGAGCAGTTCTTC. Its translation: CASRRRGDSYNEQFF.

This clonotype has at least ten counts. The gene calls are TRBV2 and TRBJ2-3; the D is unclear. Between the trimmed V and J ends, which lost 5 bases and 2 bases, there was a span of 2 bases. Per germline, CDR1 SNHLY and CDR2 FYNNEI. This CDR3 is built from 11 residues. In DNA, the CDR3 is TGTGCCAGCAGTTCCACAGATACGCAGTATTTT. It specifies CASSSTDTQYF.

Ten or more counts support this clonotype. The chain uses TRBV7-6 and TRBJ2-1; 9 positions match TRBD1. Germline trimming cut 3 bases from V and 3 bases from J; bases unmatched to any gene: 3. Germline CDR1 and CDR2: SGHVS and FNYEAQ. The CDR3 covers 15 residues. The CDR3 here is CASSFGTGRYNEQFF. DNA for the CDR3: TGTGCCAGCAGCTTTGGGACAGGGCGCTACAATGAGCAGTTCTTC.

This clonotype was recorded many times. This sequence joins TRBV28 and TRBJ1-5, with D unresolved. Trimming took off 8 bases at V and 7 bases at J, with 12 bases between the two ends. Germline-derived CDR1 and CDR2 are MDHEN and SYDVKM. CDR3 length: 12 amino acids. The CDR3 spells CASQSGSQPQHF. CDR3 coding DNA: TGTGCCAGCCAAAGTGGGTCCCAGCCCCAGCATTTT.

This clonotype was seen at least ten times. The CDR3 loop is CASSFGTGSNEQFF. DNA for the CDR3: TGTGCCAGCAGCTTCGGGACAGGGTCAAATGAGCAGTTCTTC. The chain couples TRBV9 to TRBJ2-1; 9 bases line up with TRBD1. Trimming cost V 4 bases and J 7 bases; bases outside gene matches: 6. This CDR3 comprises 14 residues. Germline-derived CDR1 and CDR2 are SGDLS and YYNGEE.

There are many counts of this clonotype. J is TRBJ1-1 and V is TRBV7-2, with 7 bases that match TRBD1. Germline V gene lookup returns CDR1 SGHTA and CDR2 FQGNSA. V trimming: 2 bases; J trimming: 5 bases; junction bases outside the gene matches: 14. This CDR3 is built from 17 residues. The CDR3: CASSLPPILQGGTEAFF. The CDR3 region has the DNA TGTGCCAGCAGCTTACCACCTATTCTTCAGGGGGGGACTGAAGCTTTCTTT.

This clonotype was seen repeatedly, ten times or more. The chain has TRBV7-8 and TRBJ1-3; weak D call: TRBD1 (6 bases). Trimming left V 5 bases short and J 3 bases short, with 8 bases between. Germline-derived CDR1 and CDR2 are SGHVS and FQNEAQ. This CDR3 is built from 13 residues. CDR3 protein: CASSRGNGNTIYF. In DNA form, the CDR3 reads TGTGCCAGCAGCAGGGGGAATGGAAACACCATATATTTT.

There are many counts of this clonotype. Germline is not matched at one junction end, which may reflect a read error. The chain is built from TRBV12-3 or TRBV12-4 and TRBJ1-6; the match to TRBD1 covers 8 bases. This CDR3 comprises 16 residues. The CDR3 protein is CASSMADRGDNSPLNF. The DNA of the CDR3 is TGTGCCAGCAGTATGGCCGACAGGGGAGATAATTCACCCCTCAACTTT.

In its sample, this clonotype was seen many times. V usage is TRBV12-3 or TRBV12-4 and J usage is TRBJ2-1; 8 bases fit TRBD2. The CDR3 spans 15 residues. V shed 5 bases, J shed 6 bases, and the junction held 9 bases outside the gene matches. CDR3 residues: CASSPAGEGGNEQFF. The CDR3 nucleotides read TGTGCCAGCAGTCCAGCGGGGGAAGGAGGCAATGAGCAGTTCTTC.

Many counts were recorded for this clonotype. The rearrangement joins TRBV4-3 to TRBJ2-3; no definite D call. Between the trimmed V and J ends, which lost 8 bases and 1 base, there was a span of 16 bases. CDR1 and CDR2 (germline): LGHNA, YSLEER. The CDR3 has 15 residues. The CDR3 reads CASRSTRFGTDTQYF. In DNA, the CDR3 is TGCGCCAGCCGATCGACCCGATTCGGCACAGATACGCAGTATTTT.

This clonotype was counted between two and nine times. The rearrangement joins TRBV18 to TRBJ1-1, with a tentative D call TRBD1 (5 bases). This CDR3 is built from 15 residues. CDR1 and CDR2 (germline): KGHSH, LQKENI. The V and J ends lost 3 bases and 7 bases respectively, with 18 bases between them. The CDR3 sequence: CASSPRQGHRFEAFF. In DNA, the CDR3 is TGTGCCAGCTCACCCCGTCAGGGCCACCGATTTGAAGCTTTCTTT.